The T cell receptor beta chain under discussion was sequenced for a study of T cells in tuberculosis. The overall study: T cells were selected with CD1B tetramers loaded with glucose monomycolate. Overall study findings and caveats: Active tuberculosis TCR-alpha repertoires lay closer to GMM-specific TCRs than IGRA-negative controls, suggesting clonal expansion.

A word on this clone: Its target is unknown.

Clones were read by immunoSEQ multiplex PCR, and TCRdb kept only the in-frame ones, dropping some. Here the sample spans under 40,000 clones, 93% being singletons. The sequence was obtained from a donor between 10 and 29 years old with latent tuberculosis or without tuberculosis infection. The specimen was PBMCs.

The CDR3 bases are TGTGCCAGCTCACCAGGGACAGACAATCAGCCCCAGCATTTT. Its protein is CASSPGTDNQPQHF. V usage is TRBV18 and J usage is TRBJ1-5; 7 bases line up with TRBD1. Looked up from germline, CDR1 is KGHSH and CDR2 is LQKENI. The CDR3 extends over 14 amino acids. The ends lost 2 bases at V and 3 bases at J; junction bases unmatched: 1. Combining the CDR3 with reference TRBV18 and TRBJ1-5 gives the whole variable domain NAGVMQNPRHLVRRRGQEARLRCSPMKGHSHVYWYRQLPEEGLKFMVYLQKENIIDESGMPKERFSAEFPKEGPSILRIQQVVRGDSAAYFCASSPGTDNQPQHFGDGTRLSIL.